This entry lists 9 T cell receptor beta chains sequenced from one sample in a study of blood T cell repertoires in COVID-19. Here immunoSEQ multiplex PCR was the method, and the copy in TCRdb shows in-frame clones only, minus some. The table records approximately 200,000 clones, 65% to 80% of them present only once. The sequencing input was peripheral blood. The receptors stem from a woman aged 50 to 65 with acute or convalescent COVID-19.

This clone appeared once. The chain joins TRBV11-2 to TRBJ2-7, with 7 bases lining up with TRBD2. V shed 4 bases, J shed 2 bases, and the junction held 8 bases outside the gene matches. This CDR3 has 15 residues. Looked up from germline, CDR1 is SGHAT and CDR2 is FQNNGV. DNA of the CDR3: TGTGCCAGCAGCTCCCCCTGGGGAGGGACCTACGAGCAGTACTTC. This sequence encodes CASSSPWGGTYEQYF.

The rearrangement links TRBV18 to TRBJ2-7; 9 bases line up with TRBD1. From germline, CDR1 is KGHSH and CDR2 LQKENI. The CDR3 totals 14 residues. V dropped 3 bases and J dropped 3; count of bases not matched to a gene: 3. CDR3 loop: CASSPGTGYYEQYF. For the CDR3, the DNA is TGTGCCAGCTCACCGGGGACAGGGTACTACGAGCAGTACTTC.

V and J are TRBV28 and TRBJ1-3; 7 nucleotides line up with TRBD1. Germline values: CDR1 MDHEN, CDR2 SYDVKM. The CDR3 is made up of 13 amino acids. V shed 7 bases, J shed 9 bases, and the junction held 9 bases outside the gene matches. The CDR3: CASIRGLHGTIYF. As DNA, the CDR3 is TGTGCCAGCATTAGGGGGCTACACGGCACCATATATTTT.

The CDR3 DNA reads TGTGCCAGCAGTTACTCGGTCAGTGCCAGGGAGACCCAGTACTTC. Protein product: CASSYSVSARETQYF. The chain recombines TRBV6-5 with TRBJ2-5; D not certain. The CDR3 sequence is 15 residues long. The germline V gene has CDR1 MNHEY and CDR2 SVGAGI. Deletions cut 0 bases from V and 5 bases from J, with 13 bases between.

The V gene is TRBV5-5, the J gene TRBJ1-4; possibly TRBD1 for D (5 bases). V dropped 3 bases and J dropped 2 bases, with 14 bases sitting between them. Germline V CDR1 and CDR2: SGHKS, YYEKEE (reference sequence). The CDR3 spans 16 residues. The CDR3 region is CASSYRPGSTNEKLFF. The CDR3 DNA follows: TGTGCCAGCAGCTACCGGCCAGGGTCGACTAATGAAAAACTGTTTTTT.

This clone appeared a few times. V gene TRBV9 combines with J gene TRBJ2-5; TRBD2 agrees at 7 bases. The germline V gene encodes CDR1 SGDLS and CDR2 YYNGEE. J was trimmed by 5 bases and V by 3 bases; bases with no gene match: 13. The CDR3 runs 16 residues. CDR3: CASSEGGGRFGETQYF. The DNA of the CDR3 is TGTGCCAGCAGCGAGGGCGGGGGACGGTTTGGGGAGACCCAGTACTTC.

The chain joins TRBV13 to TRBJ2-3, with 7 nucleotides matching TRBD2. This CDR3 spans 16 amino acids. Trimming took 0 bases from V and 4 from J; bases not matched to a gene: 7. Germline V CDR1 and CDR2: PRHDT, FYEKMQ (reference sequence). CDR3 residues: CASSLGLSAGADTQYF. The DNA for the CDR3 is TGTGCCAGCAGCTTAGGGTTAAGTGCGGGGGCAGATACGCAGTATTTT.

J is TRBJ2-5 and V is TRBV27; D is ambiguous. In germline, CDR1 is MNHEY, CDR2 SMNVEV (reference sequence). V lost 6 bases to trimming and J lost 2 bases, with 4 bases between them. The CDR3 runs 11 residues. The CDR3 DNA reads TGTGCCAGCAGGGAGCAAGAGACCCAGTACTTC. Its protein product is CASREQETQYF.

There are a few counts of this clone. The V and J genes are TRBV28 and TRBJ1-6, with D hard to call. Germline V lookup: CDR1 MDHEN, CDR2 SYDVKM. V was shortened by 2 bases and J by 8 bases, with 10 bases between the two germline ends. The CDR3 is 14 amino acids. CDR3 nucleotide sequence: TGTGCCAGCAGTTTAGGGCAGAAGGATTCACCCCTCCACTTT. Encoded protein: CASSLGQKDSPLHF.